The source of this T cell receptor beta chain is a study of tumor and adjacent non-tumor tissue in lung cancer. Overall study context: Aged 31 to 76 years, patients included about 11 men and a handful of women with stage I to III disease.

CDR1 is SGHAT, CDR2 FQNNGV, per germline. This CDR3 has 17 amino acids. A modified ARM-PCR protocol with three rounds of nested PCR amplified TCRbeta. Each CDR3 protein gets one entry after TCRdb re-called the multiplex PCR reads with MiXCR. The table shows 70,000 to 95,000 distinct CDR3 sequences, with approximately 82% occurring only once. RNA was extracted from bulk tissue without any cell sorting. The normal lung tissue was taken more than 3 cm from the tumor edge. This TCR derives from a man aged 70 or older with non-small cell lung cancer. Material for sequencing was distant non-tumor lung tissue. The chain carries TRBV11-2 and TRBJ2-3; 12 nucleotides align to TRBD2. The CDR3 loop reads CVSSPILAGGHRDTQYF. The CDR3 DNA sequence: TGTGTCAGTAGCCCTATACTAGCGGGGGGACATCGAGATACGCAGTATTTT.